Below, 17 T cell receptor beta chains from the same sample are listed, as sequenced in a study of blood T cell repertoires in COVID-19. TCRdb keeps only in-frame clones here, not all; method: immunoSEQ multiplex PCR. Of about 200,000 clones in the sample, more than 70% were seen once. The specimen was peripheral blood. These TCRs come from a human donor in a cohort sampled during active COVID-19.

The chain joins TRBV5-1 to TRBJ2-5; the D is unclear. The CDR3 length is 18 residues. Germline CDR1 SGHRS, CDR2 YFSETQ. Trimming stripped 0 bases from V and 1 base from J, with 19 bases between. DNA for the CDR3: TGCGCCAGCAGCTTGGAGGCCACCAGGCCCGGATCCCAAGAGACCCAGTACTTC. This sequence encodes CASSLEATRPGSQETQYF.

The chain has TRBV5-4 and TRBJ2-1; D is undetermined. Per germline, CDR1 SGHNT and CDR2 YYREEE (reference sequence). Trimming shortened V by 1 base and J by 2 bases, and 10 bases separated the two germline ends. CDR3 length: 15 amino acids. The CDR3 here is CASSLLSSAYNEQFF. The CDR3 region has the DNA TGTGCCAGCAGCTTGTTGTCTAGTGCCTACAATGAGCAGTTCTTC.

The chain carries TRBV28 and TRBJ2-6, with unresolved D. The length of the CDR3 is 15 residues. The germline gives CDR1 MDHEN, CDR2 SYDVKM. The germline V and J ends were trimmed by 3 bases and 0 bases, with 6 bases remaining between them. As DNA, the CDR3 is TGTGCCAGCAGTTTGGGCAACTCTGGGGCCAACGTCCTGACTTTC. It encodes CASSLGNSGANVLTF. Full variable domain (outside the CDR3, taken from reference TRBV28 and TRBJ2-6): DVKVTQSSRYLVKRTGEKVFLECVQDMDHENMFWYRQDPGLGLRLIYFSYDVKMKEKGDIPEGYSVSREKKERFSLILESASTNQTSMYLCASSLGNSGANVLTFGAGSRLTVL.

This chain links TRBV19 with TRBJ1-3, with 7 positions matching TRBD1. V dropped 4 bases and J dropped 2; count of bases not matched to a gene: 2. Germline CDR1 is LNHDA and CDR2 is SQIVND (reference sequence). The CDR3 loop spans 14 amino acids. The CDR3 loop reads CASSSQGAGNTIYF. The DNA of the CDR3 is TGTGCCAGTAGTAGCCAGGGGGCTGGAAACACCATATATTTT.

This chain joins TRBV19 and TRBJ2-7, with 10 positions matching TRBD2. Per the germline V gene, CDR1 is LNHDA and CDR2 is SQIVND (reference sequence). The V segment lost 5 bases and the J segment 2 bases; nucleotides outside the gene matches: 12. The CDR3 loop spans 17 amino acids. CDR3 sequence: CASSFLSGTSDPYEQYF. The CDR3 coding sequence is TGTGCCAGTAGTTTCCTATCCGGGACTAGCGACCCCTACGAGCAGTACTTC.

The rearrangement uses TRBV9 and TRBJ2-1, with 7 bases lining up with TRBD1. The CDR3 runs to 17 residues. The germline CDR1 and CDR2 sequences are SGDLS and YYNGEE. The V segment lost 0 bases and the J segment 2 bases; nucleotides outside the gene matches: 8. The CDR3 bases are TGTGCCAGCAGCGTAGTTTCAGGGGGATACCCCTACAATGAGCAGTTCTTC. It specifies CASSVVSGGYPYNEQFF.

The rearrangement uses TRBV29-1 and TRBJ1-2; 9 nucleotides agree with TRBD1. CDR3 length: 13 amino acids. Germline CDR1 reads SQVTM; CDR2 reads ANQGSEA. J lost 4 bases, V lost 5 bases, and 5 bases had no gene match. The CDR3: CSVYRGQGYGYTF. The CDR3 DNA reads as TGCAGCGTTTACAGGGGGCAGGGCTATGGCTACACCTTC.

The V and J genes are TRBV5-1 and TRBJ2-7; weak D call: TRBD2 (5 bases). The CDR3 spans 15 residues. CDR1 and CDR2 from the germline V gene are SGHRS and YFSETQ. Between the trimmed V and J ends, which lost 0 bases and 3 bases, there was a span of 13 bases. The CDR3 DNA is TGCGCCAGCAGCTTGGCGGGGAACTCAAACTACGAGCAGTACTTC. It encodes CASSLAGNSNYEQYF. The full variable domain, completed using reference TRBV5-1 and TRBJ2-7, is KAGVTQTPRYLIKTRGQQVTLSCSPISGHRSVSWYQQTPGQGLQFLFEYFSETQRNKGNFPGRFSGRQFSNSRSEMNVSTLELGDSALYLCASSLAGNSNYEQYFGPGTRLTVT.

J is TRBJ2-5 and V is TRBV7-2; 12 bases match TRBD2. The V gene's germline CDR1 is SGHTA and CDR2 FQGNSA. V was pared by 7 bases and J by 4 bases, with 10 bases of the junction left unmatched. The CDR3 is 16 residues long. As DNA, the CDR3 is TGTGCCAGCACCCGGACTAGCGGGACGGGCCTAGAGACCCAGTACTTC. Translated, it gives CASTRTSGTGLETQYF.

The rearrangement links TRBV19 to TRBJ1-3; D not certain. Germline CDR1 reads LNHDA; CDR2 reads SQIVND (reference sequence). The CDR3 spans 16 residues. V was pared by 5 bases and J by 0 bases, with 14 bases between. In DNA, the CDR3 is TGTGCCAGTAGTGCTCCGGACTCCCGCTCTGGAAACACCATATATTTT. It codes for CASSAPDSRSGNTIYF.

V and J are TRBV28 and TRBJ1-2; D is possibly TRBD1 (5 bases). Germline V gene lookup returns CDR1 MDHEN and CDR2 SYDVKM. The CDR3 totals 12 residues. Deletions cut 3 bases from V and 6 bases from J, with 8 bases between. This CDR3 reads CASSLTEDGYTF. The CDR3 region has the DNA TGTGCCAGCAGTTTGACAGAAGATGGCTACACCTTC.

This rearrangement joins TRBV11-3 to TRBJ2-7, with a weak D call TRBD1 (5 bases). V lost 6 bases, J lost 4 bases, and 13 bases lay in between. The length of the CDR3 is 13 residues. From germline, CDR1 is SGHNT and CDR2 YENEEA. The CDR3 sequence: CASSQGSRYEQYF. In DNA form, the CDR3 reads TGTGCCAGCAGTCAGGGTAGTAGGTACGAGCAGTACTTC.

CDR3 protein: CASSKGGWREGYEQYF. The CDR3 bases are TGTGCCAGCAGCAAAGGAGGGTGGCGGGAGGGCTACGAGCAGTACTTC. The gene calls are TRBV21-1 and TRBJ2-7; TRBD2, as called in the table, went unchecked against the DNA. TRBV21-1 is a known pseudogene. This CDR3 is 16 amino acids long.

The CDR3: CASRQGAIQPQHF. The DNA of the CDR3 is TGTGCCAGCAGGCAGGGGGCTATTCAGCCCCAGCATTTT. This chain links TRBV28 with TRBJ1-5; 8 bases match TRBD1. V gave up 6 bases and J gave up 6 bases; unmatched junction bases: 4. This CDR3 is built from 13 residues. Germline loops: CDR1 MDHEN, CDR2 SYDVKM.

The chain joins TRBV7-2 to TRBJ2-1, with D perhaps matching TRBD2 (6 bases). The germline V and J ends were trimmed by 1 base and 4 bases, with 11 bases remaining between them. Germline-derived CDR1 and CDR2 are SGHTA and FQGNSA. This CDR3 spans 15 amino acids. The CDR3, as DNA: TGTGCCAGCAGCTTAGACAGCGGGCTTTACAATGAGCAGTTCTTC. It yields the protein CASSLDSGLYNEQFF. Combining the CDR3 with reference TRBV7-2 and TRBJ2-1 gives the whole variable domain GAGVSQSPSNKVTEKGKDVELRCDPISGHTALYWYRQSLGQGLEFLIYFQGNSAPDKSGLPSDRFSAERTGGSVSTLTIQRTQQEDSAVYLCASSLDSGLYNEQFFGPGTRLTVL.

In its sample, this clone was seen once. This chain links TRBV20-1 with TRBJ2-7; D might be TRBD1 (6 bases). The length of the CDR3 is 15 residues. Trimming removed 3 bases at V and 0 bases at J, with 15 bases between. From germline, CDR1 is DFQATT and CDR2 SNEGSKA (reference sequence). CDR3 region: CSASRDRLYSYEQYF. DNA for the CDR3: TGCAGTGCTAGTCGCGACAGGCTCTACTCCTACGAGCAGTACTTC.

The CDR3 bases are TGTGCCAGCAGTCCCCGGACAGGGAAAGGGGCCAACGTCCTGACTTTC. Protein sequence: CASSPRTGKGANVLTF. The V gene is TRBV28, the J gene TRBJ2-6; 8 bases agree with TRBD1. This CDR3 is 16 amino acids long. Germline V gene sequence: CDR1 MDHEN, CDR2 SYDVKM. V was pared by 5 bases and J by 4 bases, with 7 bases of the junction left unmatched.